The 7 T cell receptor beta chains presented below share a single source sample, sequenced in a study of vaccination and CD4 T cells after COVID-19. Sample treatment: approximately 10-day PBMC culture with coronavirus spike peptide pools or control peptides (ViraFEST assay). Sequence data for DNA of cultured CD4+ T cells were generated by the Oncomine TCR Beta short-read assay. One entry per CDR3 protein results from TCRdb running MiXCR on the PCR reads. The sample has around 20,000 distinct CDR3 sequences, about half seen once; the top ten hold about 13%. Their cognate antigens are unknown. The specimen was CD4+ T cells from blood, cultured in vitro. These receptors originate from a human donor who had recovered from COVID-19.

The chain recombines TRBV6-1 with TRBJ2-4; D is uncertain. CDR1 and CDR2 from the germline V gene are MNHNS and SASEGT. This CDR3 is built from 16 residues. Deletions cut 1 base from V and 0 bases from J, with 10 bases between. The CDR3 sequence is CASSEGHSLAKNIQYF. In DNA, the CDR3 is TGTGCCAGCAGTGAAGGCCATAGTCTAGCCAAAAACATTCAGTACTTC.

This clonotype was seen a handful of times. V is TRBV7-9 and J is TRBJ1-1; a possible D gene is TRBD1 (5 bases). Germline V gene lookup returns CDR1 SEHNR and CDR2 FQNEAQ (reference sequence). With 3 bases removed from V and 1 base from J, the gap between germline ends came to 6 bases. The CDR3 length is 13 residues. CDR3 in amino acids: CASSLGQNTEAFF. CDR3 sequence (DNA): TGTGCCAGCAGCTTGGGGCAGAACACTGAAGCTTTCTTT.

This clonotype appeared a few times. CDR3 nucleotide sequence: TGTGCCAGCAGTGAGGGCAGGGGACCGGGTCAGCCCCAGCATTTT. Its protein is CASSEGRGPGQPQHF. The chain uses TRBV2 and TRBJ1-5; a possible D gene is TRBD1 (6 bases). There are 15 residues in the CDR3. Germline values: CDR1 SNHLY, CDR2 FYNNEI. With 3 bases removed from V and 6 bases from J, the gap between germline ends came to 15 bases.

The chain is built from TRBV6-1 and TRBJ1-1; D gene uncertain. Germline V gene data show CDR1 as MNHNS and CDR2 as SASEGT. V was clipped by 6 bases and J by 8 bases, with 13 bases between them. The CDR3 is 12 amino acids. The CDR3 here is CASRTDEREAFF. The CDR3 region has the DNA TGTGCCAGCAGGACCGACGAGAGGGAAGCTTTCTTT.

V gene TRBV6-1 combines with J gene TRBJ2-6, with D tentatively TRBD1 (5 bases). The CDR3 covers 13 residues. Trimming took off 4 bases at V and 10 bases at J, with 11 bases between the two ends. The V gene's germline CDR1 is MNHNS and CDR2 SASEGT. DNA for the CDR3: TGTGCCAGCAGTGGACAGTGGGTAAACGTCCTGACTTTC. Protein sequence: CASSGQWVNVLTF.

This clonotype was counted between two and nine times. The chain has TRBV20-1 and TRBJ1-2; D perhaps matches TRBD1 (5 bases). Between the trimmed V and J ends, which lost 0 bases and 6 bases, there was a span of 14 bases. The CDR3 loop spans 14 amino acids. Germline V lookup: CDR1 DFQATT, CDR2 SNEGSKA (reference sequence). CDR3 sequence: CSARDTRAAHGYTF. DNA of the CDR3: TGCAGTGCTAGAGATACCAGGGCCGCTCATGGCTACACCTTC.

DNA for the CDR3: TGCAGTGCTAGGGTCCTAGCGGGAGGTAGGGTGGAAGAGACCCAGTACTTC. Translation gives CSARVLAGGRVEETQYF. This chain uses TRBV20-1 with TRBJ2-5, with 11 positions matching TRBD2. The CDR3 totals 17 residues. V gave up 3 bases and J gave up 3 bases; unmatched junction bases: 12. Looked up from germline, CDR1 is DFQATT and CDR2 is SNEGSKA (reference sequence).